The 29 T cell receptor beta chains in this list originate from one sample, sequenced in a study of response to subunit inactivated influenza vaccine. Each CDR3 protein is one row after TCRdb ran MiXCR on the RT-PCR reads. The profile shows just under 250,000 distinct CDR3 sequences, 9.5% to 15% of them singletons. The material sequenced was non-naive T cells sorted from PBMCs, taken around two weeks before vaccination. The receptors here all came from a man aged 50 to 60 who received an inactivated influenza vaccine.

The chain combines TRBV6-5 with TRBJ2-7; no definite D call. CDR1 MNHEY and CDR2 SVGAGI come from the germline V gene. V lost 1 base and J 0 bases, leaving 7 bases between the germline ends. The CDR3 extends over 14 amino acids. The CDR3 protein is CASSYFADSYEQYF. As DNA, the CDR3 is TGTGCCAGCAGTTACTTCGCGGACTCCTACGAGCAGTACTTC.

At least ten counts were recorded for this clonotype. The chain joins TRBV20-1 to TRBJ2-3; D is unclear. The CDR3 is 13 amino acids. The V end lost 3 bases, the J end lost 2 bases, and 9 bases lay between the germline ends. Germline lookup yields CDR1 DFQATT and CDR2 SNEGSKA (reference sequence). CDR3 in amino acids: CSASPQNTDTQYF. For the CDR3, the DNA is TGCAGTGCTAGTCCTCAAAACACAGATACGCAGTATTTT.

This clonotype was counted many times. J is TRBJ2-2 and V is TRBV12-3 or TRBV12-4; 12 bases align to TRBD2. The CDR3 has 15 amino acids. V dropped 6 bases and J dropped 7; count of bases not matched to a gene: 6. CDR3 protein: CASSTLAGGFGELFF. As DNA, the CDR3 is TGTGCCAGCAGCACCCTAGCGGGAGGGTTCGGGGAGCTGTTTTTT.

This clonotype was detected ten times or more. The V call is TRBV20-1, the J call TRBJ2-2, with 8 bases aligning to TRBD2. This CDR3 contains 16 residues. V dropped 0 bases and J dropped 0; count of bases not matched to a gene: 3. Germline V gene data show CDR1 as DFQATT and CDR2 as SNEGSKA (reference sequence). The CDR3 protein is CSARDAGLANTGELFF. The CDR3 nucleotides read TGCAGTGCTAGAGATGCGGGACTAGCGAACACCGGGGAGCTGTTTTTT.

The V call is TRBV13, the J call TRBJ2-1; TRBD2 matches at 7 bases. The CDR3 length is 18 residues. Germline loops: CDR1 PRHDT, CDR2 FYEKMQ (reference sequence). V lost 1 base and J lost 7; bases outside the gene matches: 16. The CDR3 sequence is CASSLAVGLAGEVNEQFF. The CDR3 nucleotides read TGTGCCAGCAGCTTAGCGGTGGGTCTTGCGGGAGAGGTGAATGAGCAGTTCTTC.

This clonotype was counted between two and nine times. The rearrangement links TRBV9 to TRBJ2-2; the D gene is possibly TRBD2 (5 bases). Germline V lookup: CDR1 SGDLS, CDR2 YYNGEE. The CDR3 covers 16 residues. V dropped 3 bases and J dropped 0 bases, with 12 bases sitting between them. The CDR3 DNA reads TGTGCCAGCAGCGGAGGGCCGGACCCGAACACCGGGGAGCTGTTTTTT. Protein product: CASSGGPDPNTGELFF.

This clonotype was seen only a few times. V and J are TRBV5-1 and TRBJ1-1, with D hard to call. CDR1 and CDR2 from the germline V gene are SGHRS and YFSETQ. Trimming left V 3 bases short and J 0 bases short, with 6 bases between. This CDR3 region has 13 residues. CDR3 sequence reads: CASSYQVNTEAFF. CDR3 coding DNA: TGCGCCAGCAGCTACCAGGTGAACACTGAAGCTTTCTTT.

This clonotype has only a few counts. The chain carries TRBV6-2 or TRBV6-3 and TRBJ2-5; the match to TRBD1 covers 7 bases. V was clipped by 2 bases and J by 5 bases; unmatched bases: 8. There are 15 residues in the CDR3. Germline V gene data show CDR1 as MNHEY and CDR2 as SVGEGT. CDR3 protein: CASSYRDRVEETQYF. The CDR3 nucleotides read TGTGCCAGCAGTTACCGCGACAGGGTAGAGGAGACCCAGTACTTC.

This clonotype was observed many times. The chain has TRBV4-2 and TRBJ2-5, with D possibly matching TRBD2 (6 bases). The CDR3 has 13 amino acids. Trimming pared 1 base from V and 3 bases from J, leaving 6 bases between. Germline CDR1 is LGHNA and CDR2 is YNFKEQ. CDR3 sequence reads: CASSQGREETQYF. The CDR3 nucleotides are TGTGCCAGCAGCCAAGGGAGGGAAGAGACCCAGTACTTC.

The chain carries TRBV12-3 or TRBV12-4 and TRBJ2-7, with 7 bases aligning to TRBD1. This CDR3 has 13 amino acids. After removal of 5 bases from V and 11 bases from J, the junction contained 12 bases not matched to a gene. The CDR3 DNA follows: TGTGCCAGCAGTCCCGAACAGGGGAGAGAGAAGTACTTC. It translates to CASSPEQGREKYF.

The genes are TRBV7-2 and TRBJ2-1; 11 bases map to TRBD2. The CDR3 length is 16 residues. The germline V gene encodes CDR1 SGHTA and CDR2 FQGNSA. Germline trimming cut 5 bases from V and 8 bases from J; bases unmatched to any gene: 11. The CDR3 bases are TGTGCCAGCAGCGCAAGACCGTCTAGCGGGGGGCATGAGCAGTTCTTC. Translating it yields CASSARPSSGGHEQFF. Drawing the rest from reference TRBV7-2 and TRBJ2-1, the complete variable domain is GAGVSQSPSNKVTEKGKDVELRCDPISGHTALYWYRQSLGQGLEFLIYFQGNSAPDKSGLPSDRFSAERTGGSVSTLTIQRTQQEDSAVYLCASSARPSSGGHEQFFGPGTRLTVL.

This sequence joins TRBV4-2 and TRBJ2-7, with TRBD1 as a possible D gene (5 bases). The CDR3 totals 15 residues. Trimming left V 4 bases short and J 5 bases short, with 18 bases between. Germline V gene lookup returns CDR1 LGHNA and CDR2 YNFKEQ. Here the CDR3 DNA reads TGTGCCAGCAGCCCCCGAGCCTCAGGGTCGGACGAGCAGTACTTC. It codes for CASSPRASGSDEQYF.

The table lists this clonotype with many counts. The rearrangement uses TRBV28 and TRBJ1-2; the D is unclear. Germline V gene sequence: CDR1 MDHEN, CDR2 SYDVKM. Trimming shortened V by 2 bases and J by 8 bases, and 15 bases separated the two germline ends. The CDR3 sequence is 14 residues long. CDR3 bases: TGTGCCAGCAGTTTACCGGGTCTGAGAGAAGGCTACACCTTC. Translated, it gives CASSLPGLREGYTF.

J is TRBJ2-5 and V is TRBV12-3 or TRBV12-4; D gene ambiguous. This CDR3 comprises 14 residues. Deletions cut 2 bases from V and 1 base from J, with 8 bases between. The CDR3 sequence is CASSLLLGQETQYF. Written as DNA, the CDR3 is TGTGCCAGCAGTTTACTATTGGGCCAAGAGACCCAGTACTTC.

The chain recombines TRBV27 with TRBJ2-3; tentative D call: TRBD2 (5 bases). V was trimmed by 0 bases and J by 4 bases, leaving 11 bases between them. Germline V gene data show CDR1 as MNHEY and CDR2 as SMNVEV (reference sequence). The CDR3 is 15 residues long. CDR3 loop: CASSLSWIGADTQYF. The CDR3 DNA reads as TGTGCCAGCAGTTTATCGTGGATCGGGGCAGATACGCAGTATTTT.

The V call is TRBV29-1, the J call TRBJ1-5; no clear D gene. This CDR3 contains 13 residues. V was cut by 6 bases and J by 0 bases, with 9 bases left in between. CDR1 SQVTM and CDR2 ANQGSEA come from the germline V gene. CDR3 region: CSVGEVSNQPQHF. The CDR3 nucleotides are TGCAGCGTCGGGGAAGTTAGCAATCAGCCCCAGCATTTT.

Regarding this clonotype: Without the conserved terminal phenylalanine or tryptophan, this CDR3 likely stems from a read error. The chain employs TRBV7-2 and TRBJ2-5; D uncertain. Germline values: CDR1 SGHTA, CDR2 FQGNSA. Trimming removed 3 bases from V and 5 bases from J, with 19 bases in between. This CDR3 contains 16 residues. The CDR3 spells CASSFRAHSNGETQYI. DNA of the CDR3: TGTGCCAGCAGCTTCCGGGCGCACTCAAACGGGGAGACCCAGTACATC.

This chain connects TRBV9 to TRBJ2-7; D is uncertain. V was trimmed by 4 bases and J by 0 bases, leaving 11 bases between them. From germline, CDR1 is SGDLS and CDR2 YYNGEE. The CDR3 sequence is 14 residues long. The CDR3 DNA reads TGTGCCAGCAGCACCCCACCGCACTCCTACGAGCAGTACTTC. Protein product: CASSTPPHSYEQYF.

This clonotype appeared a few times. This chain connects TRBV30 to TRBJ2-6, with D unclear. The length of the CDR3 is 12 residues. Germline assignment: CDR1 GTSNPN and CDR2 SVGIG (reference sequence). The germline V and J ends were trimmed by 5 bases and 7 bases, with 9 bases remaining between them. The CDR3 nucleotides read TGTGCCTGGGACGTTGGCGCCAACGTCCTGACTTTC. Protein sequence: CAWDVGANVLTF.

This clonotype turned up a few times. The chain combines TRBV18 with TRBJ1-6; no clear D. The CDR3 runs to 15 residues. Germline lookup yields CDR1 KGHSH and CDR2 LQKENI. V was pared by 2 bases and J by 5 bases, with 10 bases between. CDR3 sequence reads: CASSPGRTDNSPLHF. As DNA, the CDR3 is TGTGCCAGCTCACCAGGCAGGACCGATAATTCACCCCTCCACTTT.

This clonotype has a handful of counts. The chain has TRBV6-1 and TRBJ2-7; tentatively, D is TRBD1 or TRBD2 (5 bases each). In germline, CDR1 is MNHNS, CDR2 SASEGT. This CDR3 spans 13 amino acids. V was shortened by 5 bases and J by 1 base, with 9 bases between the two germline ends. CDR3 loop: CASSRDPSYEQYF. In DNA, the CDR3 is TGTGCCAGCAGTCGGGACCCTTCCTACGAGCAGTACTTC.

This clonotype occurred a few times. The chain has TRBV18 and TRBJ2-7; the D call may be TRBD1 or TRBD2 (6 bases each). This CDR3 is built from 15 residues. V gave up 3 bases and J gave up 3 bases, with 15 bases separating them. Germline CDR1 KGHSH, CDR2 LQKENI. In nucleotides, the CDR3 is TGTGCCAGCTCACCCCCGGGGGCCACGGACTACGAGCAGTACTTC. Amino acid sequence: CASSPPGATDYEQYF.

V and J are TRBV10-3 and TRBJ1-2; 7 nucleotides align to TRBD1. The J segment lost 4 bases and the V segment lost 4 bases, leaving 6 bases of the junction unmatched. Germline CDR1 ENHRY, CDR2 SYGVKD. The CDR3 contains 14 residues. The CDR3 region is CAISAGGHFYGYTF. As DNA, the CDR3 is TGTGCCATCAGTGCAGGGGGGCACTTCTATGGCTACACCTTC.

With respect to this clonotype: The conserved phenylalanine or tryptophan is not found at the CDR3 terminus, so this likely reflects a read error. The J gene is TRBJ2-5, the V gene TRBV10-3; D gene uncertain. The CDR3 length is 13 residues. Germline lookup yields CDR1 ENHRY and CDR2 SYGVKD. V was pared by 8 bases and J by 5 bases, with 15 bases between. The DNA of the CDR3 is TGTGCCATCTCGGCCGATCCTTTGGAGACCCAGTACCTC. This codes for CAISADPLETQYL.

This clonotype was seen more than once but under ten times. The chain's CDR3 is CASSLGDTNTEAFF. CDR3 sequence (DNA): TGTGCCAGCAGCTTAGGAGATACGAACACTGAAGCTTTCTTT. The chain uses TRBV7-9 and TRBJ1-1; D remains ambiguous. Germline assignment: CDR1 SEHNR and CDR2 FQNEAQ (reference sequence). Trimming pared 1 base from V and 1 base from J, leaving 7 bases between. The CDR3 has 14 residues.

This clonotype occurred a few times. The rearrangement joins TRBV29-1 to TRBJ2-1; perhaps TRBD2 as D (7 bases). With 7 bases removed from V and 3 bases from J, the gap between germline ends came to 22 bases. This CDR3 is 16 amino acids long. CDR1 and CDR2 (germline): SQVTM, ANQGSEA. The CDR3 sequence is CSAEGGLLPVYNEQFF. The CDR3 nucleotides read TGCAGCGCCGAGGGGGGGTTGCTCCCGGTCTACAATGAGCAGTTCTTC.

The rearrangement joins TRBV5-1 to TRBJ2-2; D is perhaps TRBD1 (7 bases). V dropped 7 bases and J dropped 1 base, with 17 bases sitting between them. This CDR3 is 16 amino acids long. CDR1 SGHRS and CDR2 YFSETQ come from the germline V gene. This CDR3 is CASQRQGGVNTGELFF. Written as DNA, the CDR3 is TGCGCCAGCCAACGGCAGGGGGGCGTGAACACCGGGGAGCTGTTTTTT.

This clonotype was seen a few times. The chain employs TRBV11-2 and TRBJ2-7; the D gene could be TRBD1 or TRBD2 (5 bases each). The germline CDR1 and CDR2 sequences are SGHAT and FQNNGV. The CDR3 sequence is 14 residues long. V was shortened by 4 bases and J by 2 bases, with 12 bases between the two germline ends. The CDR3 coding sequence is TGTGCCAGCAGCTCCGGGGCGGGCCCCTACGAGCAGTACTTC. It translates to CASSSGAGPYEQYF.

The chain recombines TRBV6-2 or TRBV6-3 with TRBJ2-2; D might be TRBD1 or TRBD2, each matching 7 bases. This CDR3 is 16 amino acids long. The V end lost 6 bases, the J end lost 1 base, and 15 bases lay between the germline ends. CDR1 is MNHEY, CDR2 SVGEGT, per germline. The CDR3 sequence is CASRRQGGQNTGELFF. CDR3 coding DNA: TGTGCCAGCAGGCGCCAGGGGGGGCAGAACACCGGGGAGCTGTTTTTT.